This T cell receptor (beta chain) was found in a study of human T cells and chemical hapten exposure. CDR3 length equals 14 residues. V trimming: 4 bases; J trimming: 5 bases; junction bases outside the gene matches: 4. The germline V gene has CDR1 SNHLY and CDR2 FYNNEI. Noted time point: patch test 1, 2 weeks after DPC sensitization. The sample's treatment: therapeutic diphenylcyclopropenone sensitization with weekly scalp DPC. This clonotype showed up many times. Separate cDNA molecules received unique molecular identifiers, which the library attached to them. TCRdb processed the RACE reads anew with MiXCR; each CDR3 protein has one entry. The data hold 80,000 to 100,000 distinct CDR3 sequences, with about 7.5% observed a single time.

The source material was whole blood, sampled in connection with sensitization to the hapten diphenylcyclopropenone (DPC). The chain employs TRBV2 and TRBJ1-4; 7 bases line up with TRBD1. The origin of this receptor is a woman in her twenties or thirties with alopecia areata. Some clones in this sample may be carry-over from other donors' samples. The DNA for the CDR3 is TGTGCCAGCAGTGTACAGGGGAGGAATGAAAAACTGTTTTTT. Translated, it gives CASSVQGRNEKLFF.